This is a list of T cell receptor beta chains from one sample in a study of blood T cells in healthy people across ages. TCRdb re-derived calls from the 5' RACE reads in MiXCR, one entry per CDR3 protein. The sample holds fewer than 2,000,000 distinct CDR3 sequences, around 40% seen once. Sequencing was performed on blood. The receptors come from a human donor in good health. CDR3s include the opening cysteine and the closing phenylalanine or tryptophan. The D gene is left open where the match is weak. Size is stated for part of the rows, as once, few or many counts, or as a class when the clone is expanded.

D gene: NA
clone size: NA
V gene: TRBV29-1
J gene: TRBJ2-7
CDR3 protein: CSVADGGYEQYF
CDR3 DNA: TGCAGCGTTGCGGACGGGGGCTACGAGCAGTACTTC

D gene: NA
clone size: few
V gene: TRBV9
J gene: TRBJ2-7
CDR3 protein: CASSVDLSYEQYF
CDR3 DNA: TGTGCCAGCAGCGTAGATCTTTCCTACGAGCAGTACTTC

D gene: NA
clone size: NA
V gene: TRBV5-1
J gene: TRBJ1-2
CDR3 protein: CASSLGGRRGNYGYTF
CDR3 DNA: TGCGCCAGCAGCTTGGGGGGCCGGCGAGGGAACTATGGCTACACCTTC

D gene: NA
clone size: NA
V gene: TRBV20-1
J gene: TRBJ2-7
CDR3 protein: CSASPASEGHDEQYF
CDR3 DNA: TGCAGTGCTAGTCCTGCTAGCGAGGGGCACGACGAGCAGTACTTC

D gene: TRBD1
clone size: NA
V gene: TRBV7-3
J gene: TRBJ2-3
CDR3 protein: CASSLTGQVTDTQYF
CDR3 DNA: TGTGCCAGCAGCTTAACGGGACAGGTCACAGATACGCAGTATTTT

D gene: NA
clone size: NA
V gene: TRBV6-1
J gene: TRBJ2-1
CDR3 protein: CASKSEYHTSNEQFF
CDR3 DNA: TGTGCCAGCAAATCCGAGTACCATACAAGCAATGAGCAGTTCTTC

D gene: NA
clone size: NA
V gene: TRBV7-2
J gene: TRBJ1-1
CDR3 protein: CASSLVKTEAFF
CDR3 DNA: TGTGCCAGCAGCTTAGTTAAAACTGAAGCTTTCTTT

D gene: TRBD1
clone size: NA
V gene: TRBV20-1
J gene: TRBJ1-5
CDR3 protein: CSALPGTGDQPQHF
CDR3 DNA: TGCAGTGCCTTGCCCGGGACAGGGGATCAGCCCCAGCATTTT

D gene: TRBD1
clone size: NA
V gene: TRBV28
J gene: TRBJ2-7
CDR3 protein: CASSFPARPDRVDDEQYF
CDR3 DNA: TGTGCCAGCAGTTTCCCCGCGCGTCCGGACAGGGTGGACGACGAGCAGTACTTC

D gene: NA
clone size: NA
V gene: TRBV5-5
J gene: TRBJ2-2
CDR3 protein: CASSLRRGIETGELFF
CDR3 DNA: TGTGCCAGCAGCTTGCGACGAGGAATAGAGACCGGGGAGCTGTTTTTT

D gene: NA
clone size: NA
V gene: TRBV27
J gene: TRBJ2-7
CDR3 protein: CASSLILGAHEQYF
CDR3 DNA: TGTGCCAGCAGTTTAATTCTGGGGGCCCACGAGCAGTACTTC

D gene: TRBD1
clone size: NA
V gene: TRBV6-2/TRBV6-3
J gene: TRBJ2-7
CDR3 protein: CASSWKGTGDLYEQYF
CDR3 DNA: TGTGCCAGCAGCTGGAAGGGGACAGGGGATCTCTACGAGCAGTACTTC

D gene: TRBD1
clone size: NA
V gene: TRBV7-8
J gene: TRBJ2-3
CDR3 protein: CASSLGLETGTDFTDTQYF
CDR3 DNA: TGTGCCAGCAGCTTAGGCCTAGAGACCGGGACAGACTTCACAGATACGCAGTATTTT

D gene: NA
clone size: NA
V gene: TRBV5-5
J gene: TRBJ2-7
CDR3 protein: CASSLIRDGHNEQYF
CDR3 DNA: TGTGCCAGCAGCTTGATCCGGGACGGCCACAATGAGCAGTACTTC

D gene: NA
clone size: NA
V gene: TRBV20-1
J gene: TRBJ2-7
CDR3 protein: CSAATRQTLSYEQYF
CDR3 DNA: TGCAGTGCTGCCACGCGACAGACATTAAGCTACGAGCAGTACTTC

D gene: NA
clone size: NA
V gene: TRBV7-9
J gene: TRBJ2-3
CDR3 protein: CAYPPGASTDTQYF
CDR3 DNA: TGTGCTTATCCTCCAGGGGCGAGCACAGATACGCAGTATTTT

D gene: NA
clone size: many
V gene: TRBV12-3/TRBV12-4
J gene: TRBJ1-2
CDR3 protein: CASSLASQRNYGYTF
CDR3 DNA: TGTGCCAGCAGTTTAGCCTCGCAGAGGAACTATGGCTACACCTTC

D gene: TRBD1
clone size: NA
V gene: TRBV4-2
J gene: TRBJ2-7
CDR3 protein: CASSLLQGESYEQYF
CDR3 DNA: TGTGCCAGCAGCCTTTTACAGGGGGAATCCTACGAGCAGTACTTC

D gene: NA
clone size: NA
V gene: TRBV18
J gene: TRBJ2-1
CDR3 protein: CASSPPVRGEQFF
CDR3 DNA: TGTGCCAGCTCACCACCCGTGCGTGGTGAGCAGTTCTTC

D gene: NA
clone size: few
V gene: TRBV28
J gene: TRBJ2-6
CDR3 protein: CASSTGWGSSGANVLTF
CDR3 DNA: TGTGCCAGCAGCACGGGGTGGGGAAGCTCTGGGGCCAACGTCCTGACTTTC

D gene: NA
clone size: few
V gene: TRBV13
J gene: TRBJ2-1
CDR3 protein: CASSLGPDSYNEQFF
CDR3 DNA: TGTGCCAGCAGCTTAGGCCCCGACTCCTACAATGAGCAGTTCTTC

D gene: NA
clone size: NA
V gene: TRBV5-1
J gene: TRBJ1-1
CDR3 protein: CANSPDADEAFF
CDR3 DNA: TGCGCCAACAGCCCTGACGCGGACGAAGCTTTCTTT